This T cell receptor beta chain was profiled in a study of human T cells and chemical hapten exposure. Time point specified: patch test 3, about 24 weeks after DPC sensitization. Treatment reported: therapeutic diphenylcyclopropenone sensitization with weekly scalp DPC. The sample holds a few counts of this clonotype. The antigen remains undetermined. Study observations and caveats: Donors, who had alopecia, may show an immune response that differs from healthy people's. More PT1 expanded TCRs went with higher patch test scores.

Methods used by the authors: Between 23,224 and 690,600 TCRs appeared in each sample, and the median stood at 95,638. TCRdb processed the RACE reads anew with MiXCR; each CDR3 protein has one entry. None of the V and J calls come from the authors' own analysis; TCRdb made them. The data contain approximately 90,000 distinct CDR3 sequences, about 28% of them singletons. This specimen was whole blood, taken in connection with sensitization to the hapten diphenylcyclopropenone (DPC). The receptor's source is a middle-aged man with alopecia areata. Some clones in this sample may be carry-over from other donors' samples.

The CDR3, as DNA: TGTGCCAGCAGACGACAGGTCATTGAAGCTTTCTTT. This encodes CASRRQVIEAFF. The chain is built from TRBV6-6 and TRBJ1-1; maybe TRBD1 (6 bases). Germline loops: CDR1 MNHNY, CDR2 SVGAGI (reference sequence). The CDR3 is 12 amino acids. V lost 6 bases to trimming and J lost 7 bases, with 12 bases between them.